This entry concerns a single T cell receptor (beta chain). No antigen is known for it. This record comes from a study of identical twins. The study, taken as a whole, reports: For out-of-frame beta sequences, excess twin sharing was weaker. For zero-insertion analyses, partial confounding could come from invariant MAIT and iNKT cells.

A universal primer binding site was introduced by template switching. The final cDNA contained unique molecular identifiers. TCRdb re-called the 5' RACE reads with MiXCR, one entry per CDR3 protein. The sample lists 300,000 to 350,000 distinct CDR3 sequences; 9% to 15% were seen once. Germline V gene lookup returns CDR1 SGHAT and CDR2 FQNNGV. CDR3 length equals 14 residues. V shed 5 bases, J shed 4 bases, and the junction held 3 bases outside the gene matches. This sample was also put to use in a study of yellow fever vaccine responses in identical twins.

Sequenced: CD8+ T cells sorted from blood. This clonotype was obtained from a woman under 30 in good health. V usage is TRBV11-2 and J usage is TRBJ2-1; 9 bases are a match to TRBD2. CDR3 amino acids: CASSIAGEYNEQFF. CDR3 in DNA: TGTGCCAGCAGCATAGCGGGGGAGTACAATGAGCAGTTCTTC.